The TCR beta chain under discussion was sequenced for a study of cytomegalovirus exposure and HLA in healthy donors. For the study at large: The 600 to 800 first-cohort repertoires shared a platform with the 120 or so validation repertoires, as reported in a later analysis.

Overall study results and limits: The study listed 164 cytomegalovirus-associated TCR beta chains. Cytomegalovirus status was reportedly diagnosed by the classifier with high specificity and sensitivity.

Produced via immunoSEQ multiplex PCR; TCRdb's table is partial and in-frame only. The sample records roughly 310,000 clones, roughly 87% being singletons. Trimming removed 3 bases from V and 2 bases from J; junction bases left unmatched: 5. Germline V gene sequence: CDR1 SGDLS, CDR2 YYNGEE. This CDR3 is 15 amino acids long. This clone was found once. Its target is not known. The sequence derives from a man aged 25 to 45 in good health and CMV-seronegative. Specimen: PBMCs. This chain joins TRBV9 and TRBJ1-1; 9 bases line up with TRBD1. The CDR3 nucleotides read TGTGCCAGCAGCGAGGGGACAGGGAGTAACACTGAAGCTTTCTTT. Its translation is CASSEGTGSNTEAFF.